Detailed here is one T cell receptor (beta chain). The antigen is not known. The CDR3 has 15 amino acids. Germline V CDR1 and CDR2: SQVTM, ANQGSEA. Trimming stripped 7 bases from V and 0 bases from J, with 18 bases between. The entry originates in a study of T cell responses to AZD1222 COVID-19 vaccine. Findings and caveats of the study: Spike was spanned by vaccine-associated CD4 TCRs, which were dominant at 160-218 and 743-854.

TCRdb's table, derived via immunoSEQ multiplex PCR, lists solely in-frame clones and lacks some. The sample lists about 110,000 clones, approximately 90% seen once, with approximately 19% in the top ten. The receptor comes from an adult in good health. The rearrangement uses TRBV29-1 and TRBJ1-1; D gene uncertain. The material was peripheral blood, obtained on day 0 of AZD1222 vaccination. The chain's CDR3 is CSAQPIWPLNTEAFF. The CDR3 region has the DNA TGCAGCGCCCAACCCATCTGGCCGCTGAACACTGAAGCTTTCTTT.